This T cell receptor (beta chain) was retrieved from a study of cytomegalovirus exposure and HLA in healthy donors. Across the whole study: A prior analysis found about 120 million unique TCR beta sequences from around 180 million T cells. Notes on the study in general: The authors excluded some V segments, including TRBV6-2 and TRBV6-3, as indistinguishable. As a later analysis showed, several of the most significant clusters appeared to be linked to common viral pathogens.

This CDR3 comprises 14 residues. The V gene end was trimmed by 7 bases and the J gene end by 2 bases; junction bases not matched to a gene: 5. CDR1 and CDR2 from the germline V gene are MNHNS and SASEGT. With respect to this clone: Its antigen is currently unknown.

It was with 60 Vbeta and 13 Jbeta primers that the PCR ran. Authors' processing steps: Approximately 78 million unique TCR beta chains, 10 million to 13 million of them shared, were counted by a later analysis. Profiled with immunoSEQ multiplex PCR; TCRdb holds only in-frame clones, not every one. The DNA gave D and trimming, while V, J and clone size come from that table. The sample includes some 170,000 clones, 72% of them seen just once. Input material: PBMCs. V usage is TRBV6-1 and J usage is TRBJ2-5, with TRBD1 matching 9 bases. This clonotype originated in a human donor in good health. This CDR3 is CASNGDRVQETQYF. The CDR3, as DNA: TGTGCCAGCAACGGGGACAGGGTACAAGAGACCCAGTACTTC.